In its sample, the clone carrying this T cell receptor beta chain was seen a few times. Antigen specificity is unknown. As to treatment: oral pan-JAK inhibitor, 5-10 mg twice daily. Germline loops: CDR1 SQVTM, CDR2 ANQGSEA. V lost 3 bases, J lost 3 bases, and 5 bases lay in between. The length of the CDR3 is 11 residues. RNA extraction and reverse transcription yielded cDNA as sequencing template. Measured with immunoSEQ multiplex PCR; TCRdb has only the in-frame clones, and not every one. The data contain some 120,000 clones, approximately 60% of them singletons. The data originate from a study of CD8+ T cells in alopecia areata. Study results and limitations: Tofacitinib yielded significantly lower scalp clonality and fewer expanded CD8+ clones among the top 100.

V usage is TRBV29-1 and J usage is TRBJ1-1, with D hard to call. Here the sequenced sample was CD4+ T cells sorted from blood, taken at week 4, from a patient treated with tofacitinib. The receptor was isolated from a human donor with alopecia areata. The CDR3: CSVDSDTEAFF. As DNA, the CDR3 is TGCAGCGTTGATTCGGACACTGAAGCTTTCTTT.